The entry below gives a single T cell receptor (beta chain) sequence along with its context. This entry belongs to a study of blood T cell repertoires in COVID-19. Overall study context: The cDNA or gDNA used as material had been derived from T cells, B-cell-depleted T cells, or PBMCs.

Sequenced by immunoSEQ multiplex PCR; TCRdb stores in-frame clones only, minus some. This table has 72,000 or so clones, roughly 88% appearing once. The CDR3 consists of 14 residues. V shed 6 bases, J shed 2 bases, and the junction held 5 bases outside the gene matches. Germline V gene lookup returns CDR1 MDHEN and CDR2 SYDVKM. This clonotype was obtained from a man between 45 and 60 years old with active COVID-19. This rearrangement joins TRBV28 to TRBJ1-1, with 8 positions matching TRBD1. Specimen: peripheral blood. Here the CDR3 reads CASRLDRANTEAFF. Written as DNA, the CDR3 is TGTGCCAGCAGACTGGACAGGGCCAACACTGAAGCTTTCTTT.